Listed below are T cell receptor beta chains from one sample, sequenced in a study of blood T cell repertoires in COVID-19. Repertoires were generated with immunoSEQ multiplex PCR, while TCRdb's copy carries only in-frame clones and drops some. Of some 130,000 clones in the sample, approximately 86% are singletons; the top ten hold about an eighth. Input material: peripheral blood. These receptors all stem from a woman aged 65 to 85 with COVID-19, enrolled during active disease. The CDR3 runs from the conserved cysteine through the conserved F or W. The D gene is left open where the match is weak. Only part of the rows carry a size: once, few, many, or a class if the clone is expanded.

abundance: -; d_gene: -; len: 14; j_gene: TRBJ1-3; v_gene: TRBV2; CDR3aa: CASSDGALGNTIYF; CDR3nt: TGTGCCAGCAGTGATGGGGCGTTGGGAAACACCATATATTTT
abundance: -; d_gene: TRBD2; len: 15; j_gene: TRBJ2-3; v_gene: TRBV28; CDR3aa: CASSPSGGARDTQYF; CDR3nt: TGTGCCAGCAGTCCTAGCGGGGGGGCTAGAGATACGCAGTATTTT
abundance: many; d_gene: TRBD1; len: 15; j_gene: TRBJ2-7; v_gene: TRBV5-4; CDR3aa: CASSWDRGQTYEQYF; CDR3nt: TGTGCCAGCAGCTGGGACAGGGGGCAAACCTACGAGCAGTACTTC
abundance: -; d_gene: TRBD1; len: 15; j_gene: TRBJ1-5; v_gene: TRBV5-1; CDR3aa: CASSFLTGVNQPQHF; CDR3nt: TGCGCCAGCAGCTTCTTAACAGGGGTTAATCAGCCCCAGCATTTT
abundance: once; d_gene: -; len: 11; j_gene: TRBJ1-1; v_gene: TRBV2; CDR3aa: CASSDTLRAFF; CDR3nt: TGTGCCAGCAGTGATACGCTGAGGGCTTTCTTT
abundance: -; d_gene: -; len: 13; j_gene: TRBJ1-1; v_gene: TRBV5-1; CDR3aa: CASSPTGPTEAFF; CDR3nt: TGCGCCAGCAGCCCGACAGGTCCCACTGAAGCTTTCTTT
abundance: -; d_gene: TRBD1; len: 15; j_gene: TRBJ1-4; v_gene: TRBV7-2; CDR3aa: CASSSGQGAHEKLFF; CDR3nt: TGTGCCAGCAGCTCCGGACAGGGGGCTCATGAAAAACTGTTTTTT
abundance: -; d_gene: -; len: 15; j_gene: TRBJ1-5; v_gene: TRBV5-1; CDR3aa: CASSLSAGYGQPQHF; CDR3nt: TGCGCCAGCAGCTTGAGTGCGGGTTACGGTCAGCCCCAGCATTTT
abundance: once; d_gene: -; len: 15; j_gene: TRBJ2-2; v_gene: TRBV2; CDR3aa: CASKLQPLNTGELFF; CDR3nt: TGTGCCAGCAAGCTCCAACCGCTGAACACCGGGGAGCTGTTTTTT
abundance: -; d_gene: TRBD1; len: 13; j_gene: TRBJ2-4; v_gene: TRBV29-1; CDR3aa: CSVELTGGNIQYF; CDR3nt: TGCAGCGTTGAATTGACAGGGGGCAACATTCAGTACTTC
abundance: -; d_gene: TRBD1; len: 15; j_gene: TRBJ1-2; v_gene: TRBV2; CDR3aa: CASGGDRAGWNGYTF; CDR3nt: TGTGCCAGCGGGGGGGACAGGGCGGGATGGAATGGCTACACCTTC
abundance: -; d_gene: TRBD1; len: 15; j_gene: TRBJ1-4; v_gene: TRBV7-9; CDR3aa: CASSYTGGSNEKLFF; CDR3nt: TGTGCCAGCAGCTACACAGGGGGATCTAATGAAAAACTGTTTTTT
abundance: -; d_gene: -; len: 18; j_gene: TRBJ1-1; v_gene: TRBV14; CDR3aa: CASSQDLARPGQNTEAFF; CDR3nt: TGTGCCAGCAGCCAAGATTTGGCTCGGCCGGGACAGAACACTGAAGCTTTCTTT
abundance: -; d_gene: TRBD1; len: 16; j_gene: TRBJ1-1; v_gene: TRBV7-9; CDR3aa: CASSPGTGVTDTEAFF; CDR3nt: TGTGCCAGCAGCCCGGGGACAGGGGTCACGGATACTGAAGCTTTCTTT
abundance: -; d_gene: -; len: 20; j_gene: TRBJ2-6; v_gene: TRBV4-2; CDR3aa: CASSQELRGRHYSGANVLTF; CDR3nt: TGTGCCAGCAGCCAAGAACTTAGGGGCCGCCACTACTCTGGGGCCAACGTCCTGACTTTC
abundance: -; d_gene: -; len: 12; j_gene: TRBJ1-1; v_gene: TRBV3-1/TRBV3-2; CDR3aa: CASSHRQGEAFF; CDR3nt: TGTGCCAGCAGCCACCGGCAGGGAGAAGCTTTCTTT
abundance: -; d_gene: TRBD1; len: 18; j_gene: TRBJ2-2; v_gene: TRBV15; CDR3aa: CATSRDWWDSTNTGELFF; CDR3nt: TGTGCCACCAGCAGAGATTGGTGGGACAGCACAAACACCGGGGAGCTGTTTTTT
abundance: -; d_gene: TRBD2; len: 16; j_gene: TRBJ2-5; v_gene: TRBV11-2; CDR3aa: CASSSIAGGPAETQYF; CDR3nt: TGTGCCAGCAGCTCCATAGCGGGGGGGCCGGCGGAGACCCAGTACTTC
abundance: -; d_gene: TRBD2; len: 16; j_gene: TRBJ2-1; v_gene: TRBV10-3; CDR3aa: CAISGGTSGGPGEQFF; CDR3nt: TGTGCCATCAGTGGAGGGACTAGCGGGGGGCCGGGTGAGCAGTTCTTC
abundance: -; d_gene: -; len: 14; j_gene: TRBJ1-1; v_gene: TRBV7-2; CDR3aa: CASSLVGGRTEAFF; CDR3nt: TGTGCCAGCAGCTTAGTTGGGGGCCGCACTGAAGCTTTCTTT
abundance: -; d_gene: -; len: 14; j_gene: TRBJ2-5; v_gene: TRBV5-5; CDR3aa: CASSLVPVQETQYF; CDR3nt: TGTGCCAGCAGCTTGGTGCCAGTCCAAGAGACCCAGTACTTC
abundance: -; d_gene: -; len: 16; j_gene: TRBJ1-6; v_gene: TRBV6-5; CDR3aa: CASSYSSIIPGSPLHF; CDR3nt: TGTGCCAGCAGTTACTCGTCTATAATACCGGGATCACCCCTCCACTTT
abundance: -; d_gene: TRBD2; len: 15; j_gene: TRBJ2-5; v_gene: TRBV6-2/TRBV6-3; CDR3aa: CASSDLAGGRETQYF; CDR3nt: TGTGCCAGCAGTGACCTAGCGGGGGGGAGGGAGACCCAGTACTTC
abundance: -; d_gene: -; len: 11; j_gene: TRBJ2-5; v_gene: TRBV12-5; CDR3aa: CASGLGGDQYF; CDR3nt: TGTGCTAGTGGTTTAGGGGGGGACCAGTACTTC
abundance: few; d_gene: -; len: 14; j_gene: TRBJ2-7; v_gene: TRBV10-2; CDR3aa: CASSETGFAYEQYF; CDR3nt: TGCGCCAGCAGTGAAACAGGGTTCGCCTACGAGCAGTACTTC
abundance: -; d_gene: TRBD1; len: 18; j_gene: TRBJ1-1; v_gene: TRBV19; CDR3aa: CASSTSSGGGPISAEAFF; CDR3nt: TGTGCCAGTAGTACCTCTTCAGGGGGCGGCCCCATAAGCGCTGAAGCTTTCTTT
abundance: -; d_gene: -; len: 13; j_gene: TRBJ2-5; v_gene: TRBV6-2/TRBV6-3; CDR3aa: CASSPYGGQTQYF; CDR3nt: TGTGCCAGCAGCCCCTACGGGGGGCAGACCCAGTACTTC
abundance: -; d_gene: TRBD1; len: 16; j_gene: TRBJ2-5; v_gene: TRBV5-4; CDR3aa: CASSFSDQGARETQYF; CDR3nt: TGTGCCAGCAGCTTTTCAGACCAGGGGGCTCGGGAGACCCAGTACTTC
abundance: -; d_gene: TRBD1; len: 15; j_gene: TRBJ1-5; v_gene: TRBV25-1; CDR3aa: CASKPQGARNQPQHF; CDR3nt: TGTGCCAGCAAACCACAGGGGGCCAGAAATCAGCCCCAGCATTTT
abundance: -; d_gene: -; len: 14; j_gene: TRBJ1-6; v_gene: TRBV27; CDR3aa: CATRAGGQNSPLHF; CDR3nt: TGTGCCACCCGGGCAGGAGGTCAAAATTCACCCCTCCACTTT
abundance: -; d_gene: -; len: 15; j_gene: TRBJ2-5; v_gene: TRBV7-8; CDR3aa: CASSLGGTGKETQYF; CDR3nt: TGTGCCAGCAGCTTAGGGGGTACAGGGAAGGAGACCCAGTACTTC
abundance: -; d_gene: -; len: 13; j_gene: TRBJ2-3; v_gene: TRBV27; CDR3aa: CASSSQNTDTQYF; CDR3nt: TGTGCCAGCAGTTCACAGAACACAGATACGCAGTATTTT
abundance: -; d_gene: -; len: 12; j_gene: TRBJ2-1; v_gene: TRBV2; CDR3aa: CASSYSGTQQFF; CDR3nt: TGTGCCAGCAGTTACTCCGGGACACAGCAGTTCTTC
abundance: -; d_gene: TRBD1; len: 14; j_gene: TRBJ2-7; v_gene: TRBV5-1; CDR3aa: CASSLWQGAYEQYF; CDR3nt: TGCGCCAGCAGCTTGTGGCAGGGGGCCTACGAGCAGTACTTC
abundance: -; d_gene: TRBD1; len: 16; j_gene: TRBJ1-2; v_gene: TRBV28; CDR3aa: CASSPPGTGGNYGYTF; CDR3nt: TGTGCCAGCAGCCCTCCCGGGACAGGGGGGAACTATGGCTACACCTTC
abundance: few; d_gene: TRBD2; len: 15; j_gene: TRBJ2-1; v_gene: TRBV19; CDR3aa: CASSIQRGGRREQFF; CDR3nt: TGTGCCAGTAGTATACAGCGGGGGGGCCGCAGGGAGCAGTTCTTC
abundance: -; d_gene: TRBD1; len: 13; j_gene: TRBJ1-6; v_gene: TRBV6-5; CDR3aa: CASSYDRGSPLHF; CDR3nt: TGTGCCAGCAGTTACGACAGGGGCTCACCCCTCCACTTT
abundance: -; d_gene: TRBD1; len: 14; j_gene: TRBJ2-1; v_gene: TRBV19; CDR3aa: CASSPDRGYNEQFF; CDR3nt: TGTGCCAGTAGTCCGGACAGGGGCTACAATGAGCAGTTCTTC
abundance: -; d_gene: TRBD1; len: 12; j_gene: TRBJ1-2; v_gene: TRBV19; CDR3aa: CASKTGSYGYTF; CDR3nt: TGTGCCAGTAAGACAGGGAGCTATGGCTACACCTTC
abundance: -; d_gene: TRBD2; len: 14; j_gene: TRBJ2-5; v_gene: TRBV7-8; CDR3aa: CASSPSGGFETQYF; CDR3nt: TGTGCCAGCAGCCCTAGCGGGGGATTTGAGACCCAGTACTTC
abundance: -; d_gene: -; len: 15; j_gene: TRBJ2-1; v_gene: TRBV11-2; CDR3aa: CASSLVVRGFSEQFF; CDR3nt: TGTGCCAGCAGCTTGGTGGTGCGCGGGTTCAGTGAGCAGTTCTTC
abundance: -; d_gene: TRBD1; len: 13; j_gene: TRBJ1-6; v_gene: TRBV19; CDR3aa: CASSGQGYSPLHF; CDR3nt: TGTGCCAGTAGTGGACAGGGATATTCACCCCTCCACTTT
abundance: -; d_gene: TRBD2; len: 13; j_gene: TRBJ2-1; v_gene: TRBV18; CDR3aa: CASSPRTSNEQFF; CDR3nt: TGTGCCAGCTCACCTCGGACTAGCAATGAGCAGTTCTTC
abundance: -; d_gene: TRBD1; len: 14; j_gene: TRBJ2-7; v_gene: TRBV27; CDR3aa: CASSLSRTGHEQYF; CDR3nt: TGTGCCAGCAGTTTATCGCGGACAGGCCACGAGCAGTACTTC
abundance: -; d_gene: TRBD2; len: 17; j_gene: TRBJ2-5; v_gene: TRBV14; CDR3aa: CASSQDRGLAGLETQYF; CDR3nt: TGTGCCAGCAGCCAAGATCGAGGACTAGCGGGGCTAGAGACCCAGTACTTC
abundance: -; d_gene: TRBD2; len: 15; j_gene: TRBJ2-3; v_gene: TRBV3-1/TRBV3-2; CDR3aa: CASSRLAGQVDTQYF; CDR3nt: TGTGCCAGCAGCAGACTAGCGGGGCAGGTAGATACGCAGTATTTT
abundance: -; d_gene: TRBD1; len: 14; j_gene: TRBJ1-2; v_gene: TRBV28; CDR3aa: CASRDQDRAGGYTF; CDR3nt: TGTGCCAGCAGGGACCAGGACAGGGCGGGAGGCTACACCTTC
abundance: -; d_gene: -; len: 12; j_gene: TRBJ2-3; v_gene: TRBV5-6; CDR3aa: CASSLGTYTQYF; CDR3nt: TGTGCCAGCAGCTTGGGTACTTATACGCAGTATTTT
abundance: -; d_gene: -; len: 15; j_gene: TRBJ1-1; v_gene: TRBV5-1; CDR3aa: CASSIQGNSGTEAFF; CDR3nt: TGCGCCAGCAGCATTCAGGGGAATTCGGGCACTGAAGCTTTCTTT
abundance: few; d_gene: -; len: 13; j_gene: TRBJ1-1; v_gene: TRBV12-3/TRBV12-4; CDR3aa: CASSLRQGFEAFF; CDR3nt: TGTGCCAGCAGTTTGAGGCAGGGGTTTGAAGCTTTCTTT
abundance: -; d_gene: -; len: 17; j_gene: TRBJ2-1; v_gene: TRBV5-1; CDR3aa: CASSWGWRGANYNEQFF; CDR3nt: TGCGCCAGCAGCTGGGGGTGGCGGGGCGCAAACTACAATGAGCAGTTCTTC
abundance: -; d_gene: TRBD1; len: 15; j_gene: TRBJ1-6; v_gene: TRBV10-3; CDR3aa: CAIMGSGTENSPLHF; CDR3nt: TGTGCCATCATGGGATCCGGGACAGAAAATTCACCCCTCCACTTT
abundance: -; d_gene: TRBD1; len: 14; j_gene: TRBJ1-2; v_gene: TRBV10-3; CDR3aa: CATGTGGAPIGYTF; CDR3nt: TGTGCCACCGGGACAGGGGGCGCCCCTATCGGCTACACCTTC
abundance: -; d_gene: TRBD2; len: 15; j_gene: TRBJ2-1; v_gene: TRBV6-4; CDR3aa: CASGLAGGRANEQFF; CDR3nt: TGTGCCAGCGGACTAGCGGGGGGGCGCGCAAATGAGCAGTTCTTC
abundance: once; d_gene: TRBD1; len: 18; j_gene: TRBJ2-6; v_gene: TRBV9; CDR3aa: CASSEPDRVVDGANVLTF; CDR3nt: TGTGCCAGCAGCGAACCGGACAGGGTTGTTGATGGGGCCAACGTCCTGACTTTC
abundance: once; d_gene: -; len: 16; j_gene: TRBJ1-6; v_gene: TRBV28; CDR3aa: CASSFPTPGGNSPLHF; CDR3nt: TGTGCCAGCAGTTTCCCCACTCCCGGGGGTAATTCACCCCTCCACTTT
abundance: -; d_gene: TRBD1; len: 14; j_gene: TRBJ1-2; v_gene: TRBV2; CDR3aa: CASSQGQGPYGYTF; CDR3nt: TGTGCCAGCAGTCAGGGACAGGGTCCCTATGGCTACACCTTC
abundance: once; d_gene: TRBD1; len: 15; j_gene: TRBJ2-5; v_gene: TRBV2; CDR3aa: CASERSQGAGETQYF; CDR3nt: TGTGCCAGCGAGAGATCCCAGGGGGCTGGAGAGACCCAGTACTTC